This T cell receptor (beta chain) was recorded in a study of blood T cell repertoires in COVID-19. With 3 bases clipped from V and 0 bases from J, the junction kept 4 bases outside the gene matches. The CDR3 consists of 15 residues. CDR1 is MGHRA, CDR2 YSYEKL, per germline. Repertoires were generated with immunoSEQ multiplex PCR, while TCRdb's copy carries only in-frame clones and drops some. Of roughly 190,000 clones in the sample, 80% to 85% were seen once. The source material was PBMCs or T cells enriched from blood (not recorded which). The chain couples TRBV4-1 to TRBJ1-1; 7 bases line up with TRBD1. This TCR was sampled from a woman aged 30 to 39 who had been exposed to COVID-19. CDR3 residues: CASSHQGQMNTEAFF. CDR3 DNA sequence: TGCGCCAGCAGCCACCAGGGACAGATGAACACTGAAGCTTTCTTT.